One T cell receptor (beta chain) is described in this entry. This clonotype was observed a few times. This clone's antigen is unknown. Nothing much larger sits one base from this clone, and base qualities are not available. The sample originates from a study of T cell repertoires in cytomegalovirus infection (dated by TCRdb to between 2018 and 2021). General notes on the study: Because public TCR beta signatures pointed to carriage of CMV infection together with the matching HLA type, the HLA type of each donor mattered for the analysis. The paper's findings and limits, for the study overall: The ex vivo response was dominated by HLA-C-restricted CMV-specific TCR beta clonotypes, which also provided the single most frequent clonotype in two of eight donors. Cumulative frequency of public TCR beta family members discriminated carriers of CMV infection plus the relevant HLA type in this cohort and an independent approximately 400-donor cohort.

CDR1 is given as MGHDK and CDR2 as SYGVNS, both from the germline V gene. At the junction V is shortened by 3 bases and J by 3 bases, with 6 bases in between. The CDR3 sequence holds 12 residues, the cysteine and phenylalanine included. Just CDR3 DNA is preserved here, 36 bases in frame from base 1. TCRdb shows the sequencer as Illumina HiSeq 1500. The public reads were quality trimmed at Q25 with fastp and then assembled into clones with MiXCR by TCRdb, keeping productive beta chains. Under each unique CDR3 protein, matching rows form one entry showing the most common genes and DNA. The sample table contains roughly 150,000 distinct CDR3 sequences; only one count was recorded for about a sixth of them. Roughly a sixth of the sample is taken by the ten largest.

This chain is built from TRBV25-1 and TRBJ2-7; matching of 6 bases hints at TRBD2 as the D gene. The sample taken for sequencing was CD8+ T cells from PBMCs. The sequence derives from a human donor in good health (CMV status not recorded). Some clones in this sample may be carry-over from other donors' samples. The sequence in DNA is TGTGCCAGCAGTGACGGGGGCTACGAGCAGTACTTC. This gives the protein CASSDGGYEQYF.